This is a list of T cell receptor beta chains from one sample in a study of T-cell reconstitution after alpha-beta-depleted transplantation in children. MiXCR was run by TCRdb on the PCR reads, yielding one entry per CDR3 protein. Here the sample spans about 200,000 distinct CDR3 sequences, 13% to 15% being singletons. The sequencing here drew on PBMCs from the stem cell graft donor, taken from the stem cell graft. The receptors were gathered from a human donor who donated a stem cell graft to a child with acute lymphoblastic leukemia. Each CDR3 is given with its conserved first and last residue. The order of the fields is CDR3 protein, CDR3 DNA, V gene, D gene, clone size, J gene. A D gene is named only where the DNA matches it firmly. Clone size is stated in some rows and not others, as once, few, many or a class when expanded.

CSALGRRGDTQYF,TGCAGCGCCCTAGGTCGCCGGGGTGATACGCAGTATTTT,TRBV29-1,-,many,TRBJ2-3
CSTSIAGHGYTF,TGCAGCACCTCGATTGCGGGGCACGGCTACACCTTC,TRBV29-1,-,many,TRBJ1-2
CASSFGERDTQYF,TGTGCCAGCAGCTTCGGGGAGCGCGATACGCAGTATTTT,TRBV7-9,-,many,TRBJ2-3
CASRPGQGEQGTGELFF,TGCGCCAGCAGACCGGGACAGGGGGAACAAGGCACCGGGGAGCTGTTTTTT,TRBV5-1,TRBD1,many,TRBJ2-2
CSAPGLAGAPGQETQYF,TGCAGTGCCCCCGGACTAGCGGGGGCCCCGGGCCAAGAGACCCAGTACTTC,TRBV20-1,TRBD2,few,TRBJ2-5
CASSPLLGGEKTQYF,TGTGCCAGCAGCCCCCTCCTGGGGGGAGAGAAGACCCAGTACTTC,TRBV11-2,-,-,TRBJ2-5
CASSMNDYGYTF,TGTGCCAGCAGTATGAACGACTATGGCTACACCTTC,TRBV7-9,-,many,TRBJ1-2
CASSLAGDYEQFF,TGCGCCAGCAGCTTGGCGGGGGACTATGAGCAGTTCTTC,TRBV5-1,-,-,TRBJ2-1
CSAQTSGRVGDTQYF,TGCAGTGCCCAGACTAGCGGGAGGGTGGGAGATACGCAGTATTTT,TRBV20-1,TRBD2,-,TRBJ2-3
CASSSPRGPGGIYEQYF,TGTGCCAGCAGTTCCCCCCGTGGGCCGGGAGGGATCTACGAGCAGTACTTC,TRBV27,TRBD2,many,TRBJ2-7
CASSSRGRFTDTQYF,TGTGCCAGCAGTTCCCGGGGTCGGTTCACAGATACGCAGTATTTT,TRBV28,-,-,TRBJ2-3
CATTEDREYGYTF,TGTGCCACAACAGAGGACAGGGAATATGGCTACACCTTC,TRBV10-3,TRBD1,many,TRBJ1-2
CSARDLLAGGPQAQYF,TGCAGTGCTAGAGATTTATTAGCGGGAGGGCCCCAGGCCCAGTACTTC,TRBV20-1,TRBD2,many,TRBJ2-5
CASSLAVHRGLSNSPLHF,TGCGCCAGCAGCTTGGCCGTCCACAGGGGGCTAAGCAATTCACCCCTCCACTTT,TRBV5-1,TRBD1,-,TRBJ1-6
CASSLGTLSGEQFF,TGTGCCAGCAGTTTAGGAACCCTCTCGGGGGAGCAGTTCTTC,TRBV12-3/TRBV12-4,-,many,TRBJ2-1
CASSLVLAEGDEQFF,TGCGCCAGCAGCTTGGTCCTAGCGGAGGGGGATGAGCAGTTCTTC,TRBV5-1,-,many,TRBJ2-1
CASSLTAGGADTQYF,TGCGCCAGCAGCTTGACAGCCGGCGGGGCAGATACGCAGTATTTT,TRBV5-1,-,many,TRBJ2-3
CAISAHPTGQETQYF,TGTGCCATCAGTGCCCATCCGACAGGGCAAGAGACCCAGTACTTC,TRBV10-3,TRBD1,few,TRBJ2-5
CSARGAEQETQYF,TGCAGTGCTAGGGGAGCGGAACAAGAGACCCAGTACTTC,TRBV20-1,-,many,TRBJ2-5
CASSPGGRGQETQYF,TGTGCCAGCAGCCCTGGTGGCAGGGGCCAAGAGACCCAGTACTTC,TRBV11-2,-,many,TRBJ2-5
CASSLDNYGYTF,TGTGCCAGCAGCTTGGATAACTATGGCTACACCTTC,TRBV5-4,-,many,TRBJ1-2
CSASPTEGNFEQYF,TGCAGTGCTAGCCCGACAGAAGGAAATTTCGAGCAGTACTTC,TRBV20-1,-,many,TRBJ2-7
CAWRIANYGYTF,TGTGCCTGGAGAATAGCCAACTATGGCTACACCTTC,TRBV30,-,many,TRBJ1-2
CASTPRTLTDTQYF,TGTGCCAGCACCCCGCGGACGCTCACAGATACGCAGTATTTT,TRBV12-3/TRBV12-4,-,many,TRBJ2-3
CASSGELSGRPHSSTDTQYF,TGTGCCAGCAGCGGGGAACTTAGCGGGAGACCCCATTCGAGCACAGATACGCAGTATTTT,TRBV6-2/TRBV6-3,TRBD2,many,TRBJ2-3
CASSLVLAESYEQYF,TGCGCCAGCAGCTTGGTTCTAGCGGAGTCCTACGAGCAGTACTTC,TRBV5-1,TRBD2,many,TRBJ2-7
CASSRQGIPGELFF,TGTGCCAGCAGTAGACAGGGAATCCCCGGGGAGCTGTTTTTT,TRBV6-1,TRBD1,many,TRBJ2-2
CASSLAGTGYNEQFF,TGCGCCAGCAGCTTGGCCGGGACGGGGTACAATGAGCAGTTCTTC,TRBV5-1,-,many,TRBJ2-1
CASSFNSAEENEQFF,TGCGCCAGCAGCTTTAATTCGGCGGAGGAAAATGAGCAGTTCTTC,TRBV5-1,-,many,TRBJ2-1
CASRDTESSYNSPLHF,TGTGCCAGCCGGGACACCGAGAGCTCCTATAATTCACCCCTCCACTTT,TRBV19,-,few,TRBJ1-6
CASSFSVDGNYEQYF,TGTGCCAGCAGTTTTAGTGTCGACGGGAATTACGAGCAGTACTTC,TRBV27,-,many,TRBJ2-7
CASSYSRQVDRNTGELFF,TGTGCCAGCAGTTACTCGCGGCAGGTAGACCGGAACACCGGGGAGCTGTTTTTT,TRBV6-5,-,many,TRBJ2-2
CASTTGTDVTKAFF,TGTGCCAGCACCACCGGGACGGACGTCACTAAAGCTTTCTTT,TRBV2,-,-,TRBJ1-1
CASSRGVSSYNSPLHF,TGCGCCAGCAGCCGAGGGGTGAGCTCCTATAATTCACCCCTCCACTTT,TRBV5-1,-,few,TRBJ1-6
CASSIRGGGLNEQFF,TGTGCCAGCAGCATTAGGGGGGGGGGCCTCAATGAGCAGTTCTTC,TRBV11-3,-,few,TRBJ2-1
CASSGRSYSGANVLTF,TGTGCCAGCAGCGGCCGAAGCTACTCTGGGGCCAACGTCCTGACTTTC,TRBV5-4,-,-,TRBJ2-6
CASSVAGGFNEQFF,TGCGCCAGCAGCGTAGCGGGAGGGTTCAATGAGCAGTTCTTC,TRBV5-1,TRBD2,many,TRBJ2-1
CASSLPAVRISYNEQFF,TGTGCCAGCAGTCTCCCGGCGGTTCGGATTTCCTACAATGAGCAGTTCTTC,TRBV13,-,-,TRBJ2-1
CASSLDSQGGEQYF,TGCGCCAGCAGCTTGGATTCGCAGGGCGGGGAGCAGTACTTC,TRBV5-1,-,many,TRBJ2-7
CASRHTGEAFF,TGTGCCAGCAGACACACAGGTGAAGCTTTCTTT,TRBV11-2,-,many,TRBJ1-1
CASSLDLANGELFF,TGTGCCAGCAGTTTAGATCTAGCAAACGGGGAGCTGTTTTTT,TRBV28,-,many,TRBJ2-2
CASRVGTNQPQHF,TGTGCCAGCAGAGTGGGGACCAATCAGCCCCAGCATTTT,TRBV6-6,-,many,TRBJ1-5
CASSFDPAGNNEQFF,TGTGCCAGCAGTTTCGACCCAGCGGGAAACAATGAGCAGTTCTTC,TRBV12-3/TRBV12-4,TRBD2,many,TRBJ2-1
CATSGREDEQLF,TGTGCCACTAGCGGGAGGGAGGATGAGCAGTTATTC,TRBV12-3/TRBV12-4,TRBD2,many,TRBJ2-1
CASSEVASGRNEQFF,TGTGCCAGCAGTGAAGTGGCTAGCGGGAGAAATGAGCAGTTCTTC,TRBV6-1,TRBD2,many,TRBJ2-1
CASSLWASGETQYF,TGCGCCAGCAGCTTGTGGGCTAGCGGGGAGACCCAGTACTTC,TRBV5-1,TRBD2,many,TRBJ2-5
CASTHPGGYEQYF,TGTGCCAGCACCCACCCTGGGGGTTACGAGCAGTACTTC,TRBV12-3/TRBV12-4,-,many,TRBJ2-7
CASRDTSGTKSRQDTGELFF,TGTGCCAGCAGAGACACTAGCGGGACAAAATCCAGGCAGGACACCGGGGAGCTGTTTTTT,TRBV2,TRBD2,many,TRBJ2-2
CASSLGGGITFRSYEQYF,TGCGCCAGCAGCTTGGGTGGCGGGATCACTTTTCGGTCCTACGAGCAGTACTTC,TRBV5-1,-,many,TRBJ2-7
CASSEQGTGYNEQFF,TGTGCCAGCAGTGAACAGGGAACCGGGTACAATGAGCAGTTCTTC,TRBV2,-,many,TRBJ2-1
CASSSTSEAYEQYF,TGCGCCAGCAGCTCAACTAGTGAAGCCTACGAGCAGTACTTC,TRBV5-1,-,many,TRBJ2-7
CASTSPSGINEQFF,TGTGCCAGCACCTCGCCTAGCGGGATCAATGAGCAGTTCTTC,TRBV25-1,TRBD2,few,TRBJ2-1
CASSLGGNPEAFF,TGTGCCAGCAGCTTGGGGGGTAACCCTGAAGCTTTCTTT,TRBV7-9,-,once,TRBJ1-1